This T cell receptor (beta chain) was captured by sequencing in a study of blood T cells in healthy people across ages. Study findings and constraints: Getting older went along with TCR beta diversity per million T cells dropping roughly linearly. The CMV status of each donor remained undetermined, and this could have confounded shifts in expanded clonotypes.

There were at least 5 micrograms of total RNA extracted from every sample. Germline-derived CDR1 and CDR2 are ENHRY and SYGVKD. The CDR3 has 15 amino acids. Details on this clonotype: As yet, its antigen is unknown.

Next came a second PCR, run for about 6 to 12 cycles, which used a sample-barcoded 5' primer along with a J-beta primer mix. A template-switch adaptor with 12 random nucleotides tagged each cDNA molecule. In TCRdb, the 5' RACE reads were re-called with MiXCR into one record per CDR3 protein. The repertoire has around 650,000 distinct CDR3 sequences, around 38% of them found once; the top ten carry around 30%. This chain connects TRBV10-3 to TRBJ2-7; TRBD2 aligns across 15 bases. With the DNA end fitting TRBJ2-5 better, the J assignment may be wrong. Sequencing input: blood. This TCR came from a man older than 75 in good health. This CDR3 reads CASGTSGGLTETQYF. The CDR3 region has the DNA TGTGCCTCCGGGACTAGCGGGGGGTTAACGGAGACCCAGTACTTC.